These T cell receptor beta chains were read from a single sample in a study of identical twins. TCRdb re-called the 5' RACE reads with MiXCR, one entry per CDR3 protein. Among about 570,000 distinct CDR3 sequences listed, over 8.5% were seen once. The sample also formed part of further work on yellow fever vaccine responses in identical twins.

Sequencing was performed on PBMCs. The receptor set was obtained from a woman between 18 and 29 years old in good health. Each CDR3 is given with its conserved first and last residue. The D gene is left open where the match is weak. Clone size is given for some rows only: seen once, a few or many times, or a class if the clone is expanded.

CDR3 protein: CASSQDRGSYNEQFF; CDR3 DNA: TGCGCCAGCAGCCAGGACAGGGGCTCCTACAATGAGCAGTTCTTC; clone size: many; D gene: TRBD1; V gene: TRBV4-3; J gene: TRBJ2-1; CDR3 length: 15
CDR3 protein: CASSVASSGSYEQYF; CDR3 DNA: TGTGCCAGCAGCGTAGCGTCTAGCGGGTCCTACGAGCAGTACTTC; clone size: -; D gene: TRBD2; V gene: TRBV9; J gene: TRBJ2-7; CDR3 length: 15
CDR3 protein: CSASRDIYYEQYF; CDR3 DNA: TGCAGTGCTTCGCGGGACATATACTACGAGCAGTACTTC; clone size: few; D gene: -; V gene: TRBV20-1; J gene: TRBJ2-7; CDR3 length: 13
CDR3 protein: CASSWGQEGSPLHF; CDR3 DNA: TGTGCCAGCAGCTGGGGACAGGAAGGCTCACCCCTCCACTTT; clone size: many; D gene: TRBD1; V gene: TRBV12-3/TRBV12-4; J gene: TRBJ1-6; CDR3 length: 14
CDR3 protein: CASSVGVGQGSYNEQFF; CDR3 DNA: TGTGCCAGCAGCGTAGGGGTGGGACAGGGGTCCTACAATGAGCAGTTCTTC; clone size: -; D gene: TRBD1; V gene: TRBV9; J gene: TRBJ2-1; CDR3 length: 17
CDR3 protein: CASSQISDGAAGSTDTQYF; CDR3 DNA: TGTGCCAGCAGCCAAATCTCCGACGGGGCTGCAGGGAGCACAGATACGCAGTATTTT; clone size: few; D gene: -; V gene: TRBV3-1; J gene: TRBJ2-3; CDR3 length: 19
CDR3 protein: CASSYSPSKRNNEQFF; CDR3 DNA: TGTGCCAGCAGTTACTCGCCGTCGAAGAGGAACAATGAGCAGTTCTTC; clone size: many; D gene: -; V gene: TRBV6-5; J gene: TRBJ2-1; CDR3 length: 16
CDR3 protein: CASSLVGDQTQYF; CDR3 DNA: TGTGCCAGCAGCTTAGTGGGGGACCAGACCCAGTACTTC; clone size: -; D gene: -; V gene: TRBV7-2; J gene: TRBJ2-5; CDR3 length: 13
CDR3 protein: CASSVGQVEQYF; CDR3 DNA: TGCGCCAGCAGCGTCGGACAGGTGGAGCAGTACTTC; clone size: few; D gene: TRBD1; V gene: TRBV5-1; J gene: TRBJ2-7; CDR3 length: 12
CDR3 protein: CAISASGAGELFF; CDR3 DNA: TGTGCCATCAGTGCGAGTGGCGCCGGGGAGCTGTTTTTT; clone size: many; D gene: -; V gene: TRBV10-3; J gene: TRBJ2-2; CDR3 length: 13
CDR3 protein: CASSSGLARETQYF; CDR3 DNA: TGTGCCAGCAGCTCCGGACTAGCCAGAGAGACCCAGTACTTC; clone size: few; D gene: TRBD2; V gene: TRBV7-2; J gene: TRBJ2-5; CDR3 length: 14
CDR3 protein: CASSYLTDSSYEQYF; CDR3 DNA: TGTGCCAGCAGTTACCTAACGGACAGTTCCTACGAGCAGTACTTC; clone size: many; D gene: -; V gene: TRBV6-2/TRBV6-3; J gene: TRBJ2-7; CDR3 length: 15
CDR3 protein: CASSQVRGTGTGELFF; CDR3 DNA: TGTGCCAGCAGCCAAGTTAGGGGAACGGGCACCGGGGAGCTGTTTTTT; clone size: many; D gene: -; V gene: TRBV4-2; J gene: TRBJ2-2; CDR3 length: 16
CDR3 protein: CASSQDAIRGNQETQYF; CDR3 DNA: TGCGCCAGCAGCCAAGATGCGATAAGGGGGAACCAAGAGACCCAGTACTTC; clone size: -; D gene: -; V gene: TRBV4-3; J gene: TRBJ2-5; CDR3 length: 17
CDR3 protein: CASSYRGSGTVTYEQYF; CDR3 DNA: TGTGCCAGCAGCTACCGAGGCTCCGGGACAGTTACCTACGAGCAGTACTTC; clone size: many; D gene: TRBD1; V gene: TRBV28; J gene: TRBJ2-7; CDR3 length: 17
CDR3 protein: CASRPRGASDIQYF; CDR3 DNA: TGTGCCAGCCGCCCGCGGGGGGCATCGGACATTCAGTACTTC; clone size: many; D gene: TRBD2; V gene: TRBV19; J gene: TRBJ2-4; CDR3 length: 14
CDR3 protein: CSADSRTILETQYF; CDR3 DNA: TGCAGTGCTGACTCTAGGACTATCCTAGAGACCCAGTACTTC; clone size: -; D gene: -; V gene: TRBV20-1; J gene: TRBJ2-5; CDR3 length: 14
CDR3 protein: CSVSVETQYF; CDR3 DNA: TGCAGCGTTTCAGTGGAGACCCAGTACTTC; clone size: -; D gene: -; V gene: TRBV29-1; J gene: TRBJ2-5; CDR3 length: 10
CDR3 protein: CSVDWGGAEAFF; CDR3 DNA: TGCAGCGTTGACTGGGGTGGCGCTGAAGCTTTCTTT; clone size: many; D gene: -; V gene: TRBV29-1; J gene: TRBJ1-1; CDR3 length: 12
CDR3 protein: CASSATDHQETQYF; CDR3 DNA: TGCGCCAGCAGCGCTACTGACCATCAAGAGACCCAGTACTTC; clone size: many; D gene: -; V gene: TRBV4-1; J gene: TRBJ2-5; CDR3 length: 14
CDR3 protein: CASRDGTYLETQYF; CDR3 DNA: TGCGCCAGCAGGGACGGGACATACCTGGAGACCCAGTACTTC; clone size: many; D gene: -; V gene: TRBV10-2; J gene: TRBJ2-5; CDR3 length: 14
CDR3 protein: CASQTGYEQYF; CDR3 DNA: TGCGCCAGCCAAACAGGGTACGAGCAGTACTTC; clone size: -; D gene: -; V gene: TRBV10-2; J gene: TRBJ2-7; CDR3 length: 11
CDR3 protein: CASSYIAGSYEQYF; CDR3 DNA: TGTGCCAGCAGTTACATCGCAGGGTCCTACGAGCAGTACTTC; clone size: few; D gene: -; V gene: TRBV6-2/TRBV6-3; J gene: TRBJ2-7; CDR3 length: 14
CDR3 protein: CASSLGRRASGRGPDTQYF; CDR3 DNA: TGTGCCAGCAGTTTAGGACGACGGGCTAGCGGGAGGGGCCCAGATACGCAGTATTTT; clone size: many; D gene: TRBD2; V gene: TRBV28; J gene: TRBJ2-3; CDR3 length: 19
CDR3 protein: CASRSEATGYNEQFF; CDR3 DNA: TGCGCCAGCAGGTCGGAAGCGACTGGCTACAATGAGCAGTTCTTC; clone size: -; D gene: -; V gene: TRBV5-1; J gene: TRBJ2-1; CDR3 length: 15
CDR3 protein: CSAREASEGDTQYF; CDR3 DNA: TGCAGTGCTAGAGAGGCTAGCGAGGGGGATACGCAGTATTTT; clone size: -; D gene: -; V gene: TRBV20-1; J gene: TRBJ2-3; CDR3 length: 14
CDR3 protein: CASNPTRGVNEQFF; CDR3 DNA: TGTGCCAGCAACCCGACTCGGGGGGTCAATGAGCAGTTCTTC; clone size: -; D gene: TRBD2; V gene: TRBV6-1; J gene: TRBJ2-1; CDR3 length: 14
CDR3 protein: CASSSPGTISTGELFF; CDR3 DNA: TGTGCCAGCAGCTCCCCCGGGACAATATCCACCGGGGAGCTGTTTTTT; clone size: few; D gene: -; V gene: TRBV7-9; J gene: TRBJ2-2; CDR3 length: 16
CDR3 protein: CASGTGGRRETQYF; CDR3 DNA: TGTGCCAGCGGCACAGGGGGCAGGAGAGAGACCCAGTACTTC; clone size: few; D gene: TRBD1; V gene: TRBV2; J gene: TRBJ2-5; CDR3 length: 14
CDR3 protein: CATRGLAVTTGELFF; CDR3 DNA: TGTGCCACCAGAGGTCTAGCGGTTACCACCGGGGAGCTGTTTTTT; clone size: many; D gene: TRBD2; V gene: TRBV27; J gene: TRBJ2-2; CDR3 length: 15
CDR3 protein: CASITTGSTDTQYF; CDR3 DNA: TGTGCCAGCATCACGACCGGAAGCACAGATACGCAGTATTTT; clone size: -; D gene: -; V gene: TRBV7-9; J gene: TRBJ2-3; CDR3 length: 14
CDR3 protein: CASSMTIQTGQYF; CDR3 DNA: TGTGCCAGCAGTATGACTATCCAGACGGGGCAGTACTTC; clone size: -; D gene: -; V gene: TRBV12-3/TRBV12-4; J gene: TRBJ2-7; CDR3 length: 13
CDR3 protein: CASSVGQGFISGANVLTF; CDR3 DNA: TGCGCCAGCAGCGTGGGACAGGGTTTTATCTCTGGGGCCAACGTCCTGACTTTC; clone size: many; D gene: TRBD1; V gene: TRBV5-1; J gene: TRBJ2-6; CDR3 length: 18
CDR3 protein: CATSREQGPPETQYF; CDR3 DNA: TGTGCCACCAGCAGAGAACAAGGGCCTCCCGAGACCCAGTACTTC; clone size: few; D gene: -; V gene: TRBV15; J gene: TRBJ2-5; CDR3 length: 15
CDR3 protein: CSAQIAVREENGYTF; CDR3 DNA: TGCAGTGCTCAAATCGCGGTCAGGGAGGAAAATGGCTACACCTTC; clone size: many; D gene: -; V gene: TRBV20-1; J gene: TRBJ1-2; CDR3 length: 15
CDR3 protein: CASSSFVSGLFGNEQFF; CDR3 DNA: TGTGCCAGCAGCTCGTTCGTTAGCGGGTTATTTGGCAATGAGCAGTTCTTC; clone size: -; D gene: TRBD2; V gene: TRBV11-2; J gene: TRBJ2-1; CDR3 length: 17
CDR3 protein: CASSSLGREKIAGYEQYF; CDR3 DNA: TGTGCCAGCAGCTCCTTGGGGCGGGAGAAAATAGCAGGGTACGAGCAGTACTTC; clone size: -; D gene: TRBD2; V gene: TRBV11-1; J gene: TRBJ2-7; CDR3 length: 18
CDR3 protein: CASRPPGQGARQPQHF; CDR3 DNA: TGTGCCAGCAGACCACCGGGACAGGGGGCTAGACAGCCCCAGCATTTT; clone size: -; D gene: TRBD1; V gene: TRBV28; J gene: TRBJ1-5; CDR3 length: 16
CDR3 protein: CASSATGTDTQYF; CDR3 DNA: TGCGCCAGCAGCGCGACAGGGACGGATACGCAGTATTTT; clone size: few; D gene: TRBD1; V gene: TRBV5-1; J gene: TRBJ2-3; CDR3 length: 13
CDR3 protein: CASSKWLAGVITGELFF; CDR3 DNA: TGTGCCAGCAGCAAATGGCTAGCGGGAGTTATCACCGGGGAGCTGTTTTTT; clone size: many; D gene: -; V gene: TRBV21-1; J gene: TRBJ2-2; CDR3 length: 17
CDR3 protein: CASNNLRGPGANVLTF; CDR3 DNA: TGTGCCAGCAACAACCTCCGGGGGCCTGGGGCCAACGTCCTGACTTTC; clone size: many; D gene: -; V gene: TRBV7-9; J gene: TRBJ2-6; CDR3 length: 16
CDR3 protein: CASSSSRARETQYF; CDR3 DNA: TGTGCCAGCAGTTCGAGCAGGGCTAGGGAGACCCAGTACTTC; clone size: -; D gene: -; V gene: TRBV27; J gene: TRBJ2-5; CDR3 length: 14